This TCR beta chain is from a study of response to subunit inactivated influenza vaccine. Study findings and constraints: It was suggested by the authors that few new T cells are recruited by each seasonal influenza vaccination.

Regarding this clonotype: Its antigen is as yet unknown.

TCRdb ran MiXCR on the RT-PCR reads and lists one entry per CDR3 protein. The data show 500,000 to 600,000 distinct CDR3 sequences, roughly 10% seen once. Germline V gene lookup returns CDR1 MNHEY and CDR2 SVGAGI. V was shortened by 4 bases and J by 0 bases, with 10 bases between the two germline ends. The CDR3 consists of 16 residues. This sample comprised PBMCs from blood, obtained on the day of vaccination. The receptor was derived from a middle-aged man who received an inactivated influenza vaccine. The chain is built from TRBV6-5 and TRBJ1-6; TRBD1 is a possible D gene (6 bases). CDR3 sequence (DNA): TGTGCCAGCAGTTCCCTGGACAGCTCCTATAATTCACCCCTCCACTTT. Translated, it gives CASSSLDSSYNSPLHF.